Sequencing of this T cell receptor beta chain was carried out in a study of blood T cell repertoires in COVID-19. Whole-study context: T cells, B-cell-depleted T cells, or PBMCs provided the cDNA or gDNA that served as material.

The V gene's germline CDR1 is SGHRS and CDR2 YFSETQ. V was shortened by 5 bases and J by 4 bases, with 10 bases between the two germline ends. The CDR3 length is 13 residues. Self-reported history from a screening survey and questionnaire set each donor's cohort. Method: immunoSEQ multiplex PCR; TCRdb's copy keeps in-frame clones and lacks some. The repertoire holds approximately 330,000 clones, with around 92% as singletons. Sequenced input: PBMCs or T cells enriched from blood (not recorded which). This rearrangement joins TRBV5-1 to TRBJ1-3; D call uncertain. The sequence was collected from a woman aged 30 to 39 who had recovered from COVID-19. The CDR3 here is CASSPGWGNTIYF. The DNA of the CDR3 is TGCGCCAGCAGTCCGGGATGGGGAAACACCATATATTTT. Full variable domain (rest looked up from reference TRBV5-1 and TRBJ1-3): KAGVTQTPRYLIKTRGQQVTLSCSPISGHRSVSWYQQTPGQGLQFLFEYFSETQRNKGNFPGRFSGRQFSNSRSEMNVSTLELGDSALYLCASSPGWGNTIYFGEGSWLTVV.